This T cell receptor (beta chain) comes out of a study of chemoradiotherapy in HPV16-positive cancers. On the study more broadly: Functional T-cell assays on two HPV16-positive patients' cells defined candidate HPV-specific clones and common TCR motifs.

To note about this clone: Its matching antigen is unknown.

Here immunoSEQ multiplex PCR was the method, and the copy in TCRdb shows in-frame clones only, minus some. In the table there are about 2,100 clones, around 72% of which are singletons. CDR3 size: 16 residues. V lost 0 bases and J lost 9; bases outside the gene matches: 8. Germline CDR1 is LNHNV and CDR2 is YYDKDF (reference sequence). Findings of the study overall: Candidate HPV-specific clones and E7-related TCR motifs grew in tumor during treatment. The functional HPV-specific definition rests on just a couple of HPV16-positive patients.

The rearrangement uses TRBV15 and TRBJ2-3; 11 positions match TRBD2. The sample here was taken from a patient who underwent chemoradiotherapy. This clonotype was obtained from a human donor with HPV-associated anogenital cancer. CDR3 in amino acids: CATSRDYSGGVKTQYF. The CDR3 nucleotides read TGTGCCACCAGCAGAGATTATAGCGGGGGGGTGAAAACGCAGTATTTT. The full variable domain, its missing parts supplied by reference TRBV15 and TRBJ2-3, is DAMVIQNPRYQVTQFGKPVTLSCSQTLNHNVMYWYQQKSSQAPKLLFHYYDKDFNNEADTPDNFQSRRPNTSFCFLDIRSPGLGDTAMYLCATSRDYSGGVKTQYFGPGTRLTVL.